The rows below give T cell receptor beta chains drawn from one sample of a study of Graves' ophthalmopathy and Graves' hyperthyroidism. TCRdb redid the calling of the multiplex PCR reads with MiXCR, one entry per CDR3 protein. The data show some 160,000 distinct CDR3 sequences, under 45% seen once. Sequenced input: peripheral blood. All receptors come from a man aged 25 to 40 with Graves' ophthalmopathy. Each CDR3 is given without its conserved first and last residue. Part of the rows lack a size; the others show once, few, many or a class for expanded clones.

J: TRBJ2-6; V: TRBV30; size: many; CDR3: ACVVASGANVLT
J: TRBJ2-2; V: TRBV5-1; size: many; CDR3: ASSYSQGAHTGELF
J: TRBJ2-7; V: TRBV15; size: few; CDR3: ATSRHSGEQY
J: TRBJ1-2; V: TRBV7-8; size: many; CDR3: ASRDTKRGGKPNYGYT
J: TRBJ2-7; V: TRBV6-2/TRBV6-3; size: many; CDR3: ASMRSRVTYEQY
J: TRBJ2-7; V: TRBV2; size: many; CDR3: ASSLDRVGEQY
J: TRBJ2-7; V: TRBV28; size: NA; CDR3: ASILAGDPYEQY
J: TRBJ2-5; V: TRBV28; size: NA; CDR3: ASSLLAGQGAEEEETQY
J: TRBJ1-5; V: TRBV2; size: many; CDR3: ASSRGTGAGQPQH
J: TRBJ2-7; V: TRBV6-1; size: many; CDR3: ASSDGQGAPNEQY